This entry is about one TCR beta chain. The data derive from a study of cytomegalovirus exposure and HLA in healthy donors. The wider study: Among the approximately 380 donors who were genotyped, approximately 76% fell in the genetic ancestry cluster that is associated with self-reported Caucasian donors.

Both 60 Vbeta primers and 13 Jbeta primers went into the PCR. The repertoire was sequenced with immunoSEQ multiplex PCR; TCRdb's copy has only in-frame clones and lacks some. In the table there are about 200,000 clones, roughly three quarters of which are singletons. V shed 7 bases, J shed 4 bases, and the junction held 6 bases outside the gene matches. This CDR3 has 12 residues. Germline CDR1 is SQVTM and CDR2 is ANQGSEA. The sequence came from a male donor in good health and CMV-seropositive. The sequenced material came from PBMCs. The chain carries TRBV29-1 and TRBJ1-2, with TRBD1 matching 7 bases. CDR3 in DNA: TGCAGCGCACAGGGGCAGATCTATGGCTACACCTTC. It codes for CSAQGQIYGYTF.